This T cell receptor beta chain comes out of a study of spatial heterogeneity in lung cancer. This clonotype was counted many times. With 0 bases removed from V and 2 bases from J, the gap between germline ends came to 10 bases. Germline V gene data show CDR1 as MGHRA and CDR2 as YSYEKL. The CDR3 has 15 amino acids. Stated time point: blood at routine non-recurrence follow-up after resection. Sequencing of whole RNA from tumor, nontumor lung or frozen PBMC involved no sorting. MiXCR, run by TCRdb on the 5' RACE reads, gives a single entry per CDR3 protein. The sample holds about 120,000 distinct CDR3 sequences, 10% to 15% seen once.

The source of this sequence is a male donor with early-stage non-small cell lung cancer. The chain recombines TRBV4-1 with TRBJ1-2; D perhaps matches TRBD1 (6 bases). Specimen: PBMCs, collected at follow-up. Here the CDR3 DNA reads TGCGCCAGCAGCCAAGATTTGCAGGGGAACTATGGCTACACCTTC. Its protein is CASSQDLQGNYGYTF.